This TCR beta chain was documented in a study of T cell responses to AZD1222 COVID-19 vaccine. TCRdb's table, derived via immunoSEQ multiplex PCR, lists solely in-frame clones and lacks some. This sample has around 130,000 clones, with about 88% found just once. Per the germline V gene, CDR1 is GTSNPN and CDR2 is SVGIG (reference sequence). The CDR3 loop spans 14 amino acids. The V end was cut by 4 bases, the J end by 4 bases, with 16 bases between. V usage is TRBV30 and J usage is TRBJ1-2; D gene unclear. The source of this sequence is an adult in good health. The sequencing used peripheral blood, collected on day 0 of AZD1222 vaccination. CDR3 region: CAWTSLGLLYGYTF. The DNA for the CDR3 is TGTGCCTGGACCAGCCTTGGGCTACTCTATGGCTACACCTTC. The whole variable domain, remainder taken from reference TRBV30 and TRBJ1-2, is SQTIHQWPATLVQPVGSPLSLECTVEGTSNPNLYWYRQAAGRGLQLLFYSVGIGQISSEVPQNLSASRPQDRQFILSSKKLLLSDSGFYLCAWTSLGLLYGYTFGSGTRLTVV.